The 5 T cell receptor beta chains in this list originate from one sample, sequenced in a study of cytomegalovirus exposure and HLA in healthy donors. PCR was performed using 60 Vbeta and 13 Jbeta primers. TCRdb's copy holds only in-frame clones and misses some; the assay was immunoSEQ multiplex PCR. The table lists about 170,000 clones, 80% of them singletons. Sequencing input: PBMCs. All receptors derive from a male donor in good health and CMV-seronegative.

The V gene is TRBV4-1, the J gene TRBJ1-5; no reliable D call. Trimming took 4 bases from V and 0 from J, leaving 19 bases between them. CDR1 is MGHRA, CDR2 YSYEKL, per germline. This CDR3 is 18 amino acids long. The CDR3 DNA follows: TGCGCCAGCAGCCGGACTCTCCAAGCTAGGGATAGCAATCAGCCCCAGCATTTT. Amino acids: CASSRTLQARDSNQPQHF.

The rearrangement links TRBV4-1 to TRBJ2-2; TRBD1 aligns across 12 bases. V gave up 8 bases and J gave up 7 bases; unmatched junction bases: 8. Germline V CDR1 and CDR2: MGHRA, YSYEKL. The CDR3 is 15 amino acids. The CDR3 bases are TGCGCCAGCGGACCGGGACAGGGGGCTGTCGGGGAGCTGTTTTTT. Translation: CASGPGQGAVGELFF.

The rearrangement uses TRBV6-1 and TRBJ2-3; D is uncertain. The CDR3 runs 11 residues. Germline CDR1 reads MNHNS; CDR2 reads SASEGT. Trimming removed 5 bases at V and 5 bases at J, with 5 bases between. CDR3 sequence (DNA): TGTGCCAGCAGTACTGGAGATACGCAGTATTTT. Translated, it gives CASSTGDTQYF.

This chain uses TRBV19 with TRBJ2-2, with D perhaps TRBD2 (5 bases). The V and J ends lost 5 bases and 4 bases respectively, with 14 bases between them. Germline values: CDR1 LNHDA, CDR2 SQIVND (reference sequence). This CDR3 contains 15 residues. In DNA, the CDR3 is TGTGCCAGTAGTGCACGAGGTGGAGGCACCGGGGAGCTGTTTTTT. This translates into CASSARGGGTGELFF.

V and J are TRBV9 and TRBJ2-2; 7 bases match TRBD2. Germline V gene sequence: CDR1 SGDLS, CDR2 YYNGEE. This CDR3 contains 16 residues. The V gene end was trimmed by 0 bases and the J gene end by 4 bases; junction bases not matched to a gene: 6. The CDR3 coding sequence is TGTGCCAGCAGCGTAGATCTAGCGGTTGGCACCGGGGAGCTGTTTTTT. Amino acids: CASSVDLAVGTGELFF.